This is a list of T cell receptor beta chains from one sample in a study of Tregs in tolerant kidney transplant recipients. Here immunoSEQ multiplex PCR was the method, and the copy in TCRdb shows in-frame clones only, minus some. The sample contains some 66,000 clones, approximately 92% of which appear only once. Material: CD8+ T cells from blood, obtained before the transplant. All receptors come from a human donor who received a combined kidney and bone marrow transplant. CDR3s include the opening cysteine and the closing phenylalanine or tryptophan. Each record gives: V gene, D gene, J gene, CDR3 DNA, CDR3 protein. D genes are given only for firm matches.

>TRBV25-1|TRBD1|TRBJ1-6
TGTGCCAGCAGTGAACCACTAGACAGGGGAAGTAATTCCCCCCTCCACTTT
CASSEPLDRGSNSPLHF
>TRBV6-5|TRBD1|TRBJ1-2
TGTGCCAGCAGTTACAGGGGGCTTGGTAACTATGGCTACACCTTC
CASSYRGLGNYGYTF
>TRBV7-9|.|TRBJ2-7
TGTGCCAGCAGCTCCGGGAAAACCTACGAGCAGTACTTC
CASSSGKTYEQYF
>TRBV19|.|TRBJ1-1
TGTGCCAGTAGTATAATGGGCAGTATGAACACTGAAGCTTTCTTT
CASSIMGSMNTEAFF
>TRBV15|.|TRBJ2-1
TGTGCCACCAGCAGTTCCCGGCAGGGGCGAAACAATGAGCAGTTCTTC
CATSSSRQGRNNEQFF
>TRBV7-8|.|TRBJ2-3
TGTGCCAGCAGCCTCCTGGGGGCCACAGATACGCAGTATTTT
CASSLLGATDTQYF
>TRBV7-9|.|TRBJ2-5
TGTGCCAGCAGCCCACAATCACAGGGTAGGGAGACCCAGTACTTC
CASSPQSQGRETQYF
>TRBV5-4|.|TRBJ2-3
TGTGCCAGCAGCCCTGCGACAGGTAGCACAGATACGCAGTATTTT
CASSPATGSTDTQYF
>TRBV9|TRBD2|TRBJ2-5
TGTGCCAGCAGCGTCGCCGGGACTAGCGGGAGTAGAGAGACCCAGTACTTC
CASSVAGTSGSRETQYF
>TRBV4-1|TRBD2|TRBJ2-1
TGCGCCAGCAGCCGGGGGACTAGCGGGGGAAGGAATGAGCAGTTCTTC
CASSRGTSGGRNEQFF
>TRBV29-1|.|TRBJ1-1
TGCAGCGTTGAACAGTCGAACACTGAAGCTTTCTTT
CSVEQSNTEAFF
>TRBV7-9|.|TRBJ2-7
TGTGCCAGCAGCCCCGAACGAGAATCCTACGAGCAGTACTTC
CASSPERESYEQYF